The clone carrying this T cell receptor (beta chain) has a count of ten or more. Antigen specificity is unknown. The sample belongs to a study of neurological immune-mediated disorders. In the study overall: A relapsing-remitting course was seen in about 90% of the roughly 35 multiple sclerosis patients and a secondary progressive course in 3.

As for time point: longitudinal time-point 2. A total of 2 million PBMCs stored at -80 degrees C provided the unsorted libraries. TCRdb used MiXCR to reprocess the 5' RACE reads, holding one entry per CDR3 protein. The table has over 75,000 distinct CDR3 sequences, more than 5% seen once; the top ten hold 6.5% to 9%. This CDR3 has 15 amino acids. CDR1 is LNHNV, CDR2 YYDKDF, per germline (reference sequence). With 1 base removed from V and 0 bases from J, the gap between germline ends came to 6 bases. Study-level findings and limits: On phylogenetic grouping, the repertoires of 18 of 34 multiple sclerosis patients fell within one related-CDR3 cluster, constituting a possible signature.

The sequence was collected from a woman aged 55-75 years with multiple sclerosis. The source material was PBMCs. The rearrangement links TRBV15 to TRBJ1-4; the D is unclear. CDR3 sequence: CATSRGDATNEKLFF. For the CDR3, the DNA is TGTGCCACCAGCAGAGGTGATGCAACTAATGAAAAACTGTTTTTT.